The rows below give T cell receptor beta chains drawn from one sample of a study of molecular identifiers for immune sequencing clone quantification. TCRdb reanalysed the PCR reads using MiXCR and keeps one entry per CDR3 protein. The table lists about 640,000 distinct CDR3 sequences, just under 20% of them singletons. The sample was naive CD8+ T cells from blood, with Jurkat cell RNA spiked in. Every receptor here comes from a human donor in good health. Some libraries in this study had Jurkat cell RNA spiked in. Each CDR3 is given without its conserved first and last residue. Only some rows state a clone size, as once, few, many or a class for expanded clones.

abundance	len	v_gene	j_gene	CDR3aa
many	13	TRBV28	TRBJ1-5	ASSGRGVYHQPQH
few	14	TRBV27	TRBJ2-5	ASSLRTGYGLETQY
many	13	TRBV13	TRBJ1-2	ASSLTPGTGGGYT
-	16	TRBV27	TRBJ2-7	ASSPITPGGIITYEQY
few	13	TRBV3-2	TRBJ2-7	ASSQDEDRVHEQY
many	11	TRBV6-5	TRBJ2-3	ASSPRATDTQY
few	13	TRBV18	TRBJ2-1	ASSPPSGRYNEQF
many	10	TRBV29-1	TRBJ1-2	SVLVGSYGYT
many	11	TRBV4-3	TRBJ1-1	ASSYTGVTEAF
many	12	TRBV7-9	TRBJ2-7	ASSPGQVPFEQY
many	11	TRBV29-1	TRBJ2-7	SVEEGDRSEQY
many	14	TRBV23-1	TRBJ2-7	ASTYPTGNYSYEQY
many	11	TRBV6-6	TRBJ1-2	ASSSGPHEGYT
-	10	TRBV2	TRBJ1-3	ASRDGGNTIY
-	12	TRBV16	TRBJ2-7	ASSQSGPPYEQY
many	12	TRBV12-3/TRBV12-4	TRBJ2-3	ASGLGSSTDTQY
-	13	TRBV5-1	TRBJ1-3	ASCLDPLSGNTIY